This T cell receptor (beta chain) originates from a study of blood T cell repertoires in COVID-19 (dated by TCRdb to 2020 to 2021). With regard to the full study: Samples covering the acute and convalescent phases of COVID-19 were provided by collaborators in the United States, Italy and Spain. The prospective study material was composed of cDNA or gDNA derived from T cells, B-cell-depleted T cells, or PBMCs. Deeply sampled blood TCRbeta repertoires from subjects exposed to, actively infected with, or recovered from COVID-19 were included in the dataset. A freely available public database, intended as a resource for researchers studying the immune response to SARS-CoV-2, is where the repertoires were released. Samples came from the ongoing ImmuneRACE study (first 160 participants) plus 1,254 subjects from 6 global collaborators. Nearly every sample came with metadata listing a de-identified subject ID, COVID-19 status, age in years and sex. Where HLA class I and class II types were available, the types were taken from metadata supplied by the sample provider, not from assay-based typing.

The germline V gene encodes CDR1 SGDLS and CDR2 YYNGEE. Including cysteine and phenylalanine, the CDR3 has 13 amino acids. Solely the CDR3 DNA is kept, with 39 bases framed from the first base. V and J lose 2 bases and 6 bases, and a span of 11 bases separates them. TCRbeta CDR3 regions were amplified from genomic DNA using the immunoSEQ Assay, a bias-controlled multiplex PCR. Regarding the original processing steps: The number of nucleated cells in each sample was estimated from the amplification of reference gene primers within the assay. Sequence reads were collapsed and filtered to measure the absolute abundance of every unique TCRbeta CDR3 rearrangement. Productive Simpson clonality was computed per sample as the square root of Simpson's diversity index over productive rearrangements. In TCRdb, the immuneACCESS table is reduced to in-frame sequences with V and J assigned. These tables do not hold every clone; where another copy was compared, an unresolved V gene accounts for under half, and the others remain unexplained. V, J and clone size are those of that table, while D and trimming were read from the DNA. This sample comprises over 300,000 clones, roughly 89% of them detected only once. The ten largest clones add up to around 7% of the sample.

Collaborating institutions collected whole blood in K2EDTA tubes following their own protocols. Collaborator samples were shipped for TCRbeta analysis as frozen whole blood, isolated PBMCs, or DNA extracted from either sample type. A remark on this clone: This receptor's antigen is unknown. No much larger clone exists at a distance of one base, and base qualities are not known.

The paper's findings and limits, for the study overall: The amount of clinical and demographic metadata varied by source and participant and was provided uncurated.

The sample comprised peripheral blood. The clonotype originates from a man aged 18-30 years with active or convalescent COVID-19. The sequence joins TRBV9 to TRBJ1-1; tentative D gene TRBD1, with 5 bases matching. Here is the DNA: TGTGCCAGCAGCGTGGGGCTTCGCTCTGAAGCTTTCTTT. Its protein reads: CASSVGLRSEAFF. The entire variable domain, with the stretches around the CDR3 drawn from the reference TRBV9 and TRBJ1-1 proteins, is DSGVTQTPKHLITATGQRVTLRCSPRSGDLSVYWYQQSLDQGLQFLIQYYNGEERAKGNILERFSAQQFPDLHSELNLSSLELGDSALYFCASSVGLRSEAFFGQGTRLTVV.